The clone carrying this TCR beta chain was found a few times. What it recognizes is unknown. These data come from a study of CD8 T cells in ankylosing spondylitis. From germline, CDR1 is SQVTM and CDR2 ANQGSEA. CDR3 length: 14 residues. Trimming removed 3 bases from V and 0 bases from J, with 10 bases in between. Study-level findings and limits: Disease-linked clones were CD8+ and relatively rare in peripheral blood. Ankylosing spondylitis blood seemed to carry a telltale TCR beta motif made of several highly homologous variants.

Quantitative molecular-barcoded 5'-RACE generated the TCR beta libraries. TCRdb passed the 5' RACE reads through MiXCR, listing each CDR3 protein once. The repertoire includes about 200,000 distinct CDR3 sequences, about 13% of them detected once, and 16% sits in the top ten. J is TRBJ2-3 and V is TRBV29-1, with D possibly called TRBD1 or TRBD2 (6 bases each). This TCR was recovered from a male donor with ankylosing spondylitis or in good health (not recorded which). The specimen sequenced was blood, either unsorted or a sorted T cell fraction (not recorded which). CDR3 sequence: CSVESGASTDTQYF. Here the CDR3 DNA reads TGCAGCGTTGAGTCGGGGGCTAGCACAGATACGCAGTATTTT.